These T cell receptor beta chains were read from a single sample in a study of cytomegalovirus exposure and HLA in healthy donors. Libraries were prepared by immunoSEQ multiplex PCR; TCRdb keeps only in-frame clonotypes and omits some of them. The table for this sample gives some 75,000 clones. Sample: PBMCs. Receptors were obtained from a female donor in good health and CMV-seropositive. The CDR3 runs from the conserved cysteine through the conserved F or W. Fields, in order: J gene, V gene, D gene, CDR3 DNA, CDR3 protein. A D gene is named only where the DNA matches it firmly.

>TRBJ1-6|TRBV11-3|-
TGTGCCAGCAGCGAACGAAGGGGATCACCCCTCCACTTT
CASSERRGSPLHF
>TRBJ2-5|TRBV10-3|-
TGTGCCATCGCGGAACAAGAGACCCAGTACTTC
CAIAEQETQYF
>TRBJ2-1|TRBV30|TRBD2
TGTGCCTGGAATTTAGGACTAGCGGGACCTCGACTTTCCTACAATGAGCAGTTCTTC
CAWNLGLAGPRLSYNEQFF
>TRBJ1-2|TRBV4-3|-
TGCGCCAGCAGCCAAGATTTGGGCCAAAGGGGCTATGGCTACACCTTC
CASSQDLGQRGYGYTF
>TRBJ1-1|TRBV4-3|TRBD1
TGCGCCAGCAGAGGGACAGGGAGGACTGAAGCTTTCTTT
CASRGTGRTEAFF
>TRBJ2-7|TRBV4-2|TRBD2
TGTGCCAGCAGCCAAGAAACTAGCGGGAGCGGCGGGCAGTACTTC
CASSQETSGSGGQYF
>TRBJ1-5|TRBV19|-
TGTGCCACCGGAGGGGGGGGTACCAATCAGCCCCAGCATTTT
CATGGGGTNQPQHF
>TRBJ2-5|TRBV21-1|-
TGTGCCAGCAGCAAAATGCAGGGCCAAGAGACCCAGTACTTC
CASSKMQGQETQYF
>TRBJ2-3|TRBV6-1|-
TGTGCCAGCAGGGAAACACAGGGATCTAGCACAGATACGCAGTATTTT
CASRETQGSSTDTQYF
>TRBJ2-7|TRBV5-1|TRBD1
TGCGCCAGCAGCTACCGGACAGGAGTCTCCTACGAGCAGTACTTC
CASSYRTGVSYEQYF
>TRBJ1-5|TRBV7-9|TRBD1
TGTGCCAGCAGCCATATAGGACAGGGTAAGAGCAATCAGCCCCAGCATTTT
CASSHIGQGKSNQPQHF
>TRBJ2-1|TRBV5-4|TRBD2
TGTGCCAGCAGCCCGGGACTAGCGGGAGCGGGTAATGAGCAGTTCTTC
CASSPGLAGAGNEQFF
>TRBJ2-3|TRBV18|-
TGTGCCAGCTCACCACCCAGGTCCACAGATACGCAGTATTTT
CASSPPRSTDTQYF
>TRBJ1-2|TRBV6-5|-
TGTGCCAGCAGCTCTGACTATGGCTACACCTTC
CASSSDYGYTF
>TRBJ1-2|TRBV29-1|-
TGCAGCGTTGAAGCGGCAGGAGGTGGCTACACCTTC
CSVEAAGGGYTF
>TRBJ2-3|TRBV5-1|TRBD2
TGCGCCAGCAGCTTGGCAAATCTAGCGGGGGGGCGCACAGATACGCAGTATTTT
CASSLANLAGGRTDTQYF
>TRBJ1-2|TRBV28|-
TGTGCCAGCCTGGGCCAAAACTATGGCTACACCTTC
CASLGQNYGYTF
>TRBJ2-1|TRBV15|TRBD2
TGTGCCACCAGCAGAGGACCTACTTTTAGCGGGAGCTTGTACAATGAGCAGTTCTTC
CATSRGPTFSGSLYNEQFF
>TRBJ2-7|TRBV5-1|TRBD1
TGCGCCAGCAGCTTGGAGGGACAGGGCTCCTACGAGCAGTACTTC
CASSLEGQGSYEQYF
>TRBJ2-7|TRBV10-3|TRBD2
TGTGCCACGGGACTAGCGGACTCCTACGAGCAGTACTTC
CATGLADSYEQYF
>TRBJ2-2|TRBV9|-
TGTGCCAGCAGCGTAGGGACAGAGAACACCGGGGAGCTGTTTTTT
CASSVGTENTGELFF
>TRBJ2-1|TRBV4-2|TRBD2
TGTGCCAGCAGCCAAAACCCGACTAGCGGGAGGGGCGATGAGCAGTTCTTC
CASSQNPTSGRGDEQFF
>TRBJ1-1|TRBV18|-
TGTGCCAGCTCACGAGAGGGATCTGAAGCTTTCTTT
CASSREGSEAFF
>TRBJ2-7|TRBV7-8|-
TGTGCCAGCAGTTTAAAGGGAGAAAACTACGAGCAGTACTTC
CASSLKGENYEQYF
>TRBJ1-5|TRBV9|-
TGTGCCAGCAGCCCCGGGGTCTTAGGCAATCAGCCCCAGCATTTT
CASSPGVLGNQPQHF
>TRBJ2-3|TRBV7-9|-
TGTGCCAGCAGCTTAGTTGTGCTAGGAAGCACAGATACGCAGTATTTT
CASSLVVLGSTDTQYF
>TRBJ2-1|TRBV15|-
TGTGCCACCAGCAGAGCTGGGAAAGGAGGTGAGCAGTTCTTC
CATSRAGKGGEQFF
>TRBJ2-5|TRBV29-1|TRBD2
TGCAGCGTTGAGGGACTAGACCAAGAGACCCAGTACTTC
CSVEGLDQETQYF
>TRBJ2-5|TRBV9|TRBD1
TGTGCCAGCAGCTCTGGGACAGGGGCGGAGACCCAGTACTTC
CASSSGTGAETQYF
>TRBJ2-7|TRBV30|-
TGTGCCTGGAGTGTAGTTCAGTGGGAGCAGTACTTC
CAWSVVQWEQYF
>TRBJ2-5|TRBV7-2|TRBD2
TGTGCCAGCAGCTCCAGACTAGCGGGGAGCCTCACCCAAGTGGCCCAGTACTTC
CASSSRLAGSLTQVAQYF
>TRBJ1-2|TRBV7-2|-
TGTGCCAGCAGCTTAGGGTCAGCTAACTATGGCTACACCTTC
CASSLGSANYGYTF
>TRBJ1-1|TRBV5-1|-
TGCGCCAGCAGCTTGTCAAATAGTAACACTGAAGCTTTCTTT
CASSLSNSNTEAFF
>TRBJ2-1|TRBV7-2|-
TGTGCCAGCAGCTTCACGACCGGGGGATACTACAATGAGCAGTTCTTC
CASSFTTGGYYNEQFF
>TRBJ1-5|TRBV29-1|-
TGCAGCGTTGGGACAGCCCAGAATCAGCCCCAGCATTTT
CSVGTAQNQPQHF
>TRBJ1-6|TRBV7-8|TRBD1
TGTGCCAGCAGTACCGGGACAGGAACTAATTCACCCCTCCACTTT
CASSTGTGTNSPLHF
>TRBJ1-2|TRBV5-4|TRBD1
TGTGCCAGCAGCCTCCGGACAGGAAATTGGGGAGGCTACACCTTC
CASSLRTGNWGGYTF
>TRBJ2-1|TRBV19|-
TGTGCCAGTAGTATAAGTCCAAGCGTCAATGAGCAGTTCTTC
CASSISPSVNEQFF
>TRBJ1-4|TRBV2|-
TGTGCCAGCACTAGCCAGCATAATGAAAAACTGTTTTTT
CASTSQHNEKLFF
>TRBJ2-1|TRBV4-1|-
TGCGCCAGCAGCCAGAACCCCAGTTACAATGAGCAGTTCTTC
CASSQNPSYNEQFF
>TRBJ1-5|TRBV28|TRBD1
TGTGCCAGCAGTCCCCGGGACAGGGATCAGCCCCAGCATTTT
CASSPRDRDQPQHF
>TRBJ2-2|TRBV6-6|TRBD2
TGTGCCAGCAGTACAATAGCGGGGAACACCGGGGAGCTGTTTTTT
CASSTIAGNTGELFF
>TRBJ2-5|TRBV6-1|TRBD1
TGTGCCAGCAGTCCAGACAGGGGCAGGGAAGAGACCCAGTACTTC
CASSPDRGREETQYF
>TRBJ2-7|TRBV29-1|TRBD2
TGCAGCGTTGCCCCAGCGGGGACCTCCTACGAGCAGTACTTC
CSVAPAGTSYEQYF
>TRBJ2-1|TRBV5-6|-
TGTGCCAGCAGACACAGGGCGGCTAGCCGGTCAAATGAGCAGTTCTTC
CASRHRAASRSNEQFF
>TRBJ1-1|TRBV9|TRBD1
TGTGCCAGCAGTTATGGGACAGGACCTGAAGCTTTCTTT
CASSYGTGPEAFF
>TRBJ2-7|TRBV4-1|TRBD1
TGCGCCAGCAGCCAAATCGGGACAGGTTCCTACGAGCAGTACTTC
CASSQIGTGSYEQYF
>TRBJ2-1|TRBV7-2|-
TGTGCCAGCAGCTTAGCGATTACTGGTTACAATGAGCAGTTCTTC
CASSLAITGYNEQFF
>TRBJ2-1|TRBV15|TRBD1
TGTGCCACCAGCAGAGAACAGGGGACCCCCTACAATGAGCAGTTCTTC
CATSREQGTPYNEQFF
>TRBJ2-1|TRBV28|-
TGTGCCAGCAGTCCCGGTAGCGGAGGCTACAATGAGCAGTTCTTC
CASSPGSGGYNEQFF
>TRBJ2-7|TRBV28|TRBD1
TGTGCCAGCAGTTTGAGGGACAGGGGACTCTACGAGCAGTACTTC
CASSLRDRGLYEQYF
>TRBJ2-3|TRBV6-5|TRBD2
TGTGCCAGCAGTTCCACTAGCGCCCGCACAGATACGCAGTATTTT
CASSSTSARTDTQYF
>TRBJ2-7|TRBV29-1|-
TGCAGCGGTCTGGACAGTTCGACCTACGAGCAGTACTTC
CSGLDSSTYEQYF
>TRBJ1-3|TRBV6-1|-
TGTGCCAGCAGTGAATACGGTCGCTCTGGAAACACCATATATTTT
CASSEYGRSGNTIYF
>TRBJ2-5|TRBV5-1|TRBD2
TGCGCCAGCAGCCCCGGGGCGGGGGGGCTAGAGACCCAGTACTTC
CASSPGAGGLETQYF
>TRBJ2-2|TRBV4-3|TRBD1
TGCGCCAGCAGCAGTGGACAGGGGAGAGCCGGGGAGCTGTTTTTT
CASSSGQGRAGELFF
>TRBJ2-3|TRBV5-5|TRBD2
TGTGCCAGCAGCGCAGGGACTAGCGTAGGCACAGATACGCAGTATTTT
CASSAGTSVGTDTQYF
>TRBJ1-1|TRBV7-9|-
TGTGCCAGCAGCTACGGGGTCCGGGACACGATGAACACTGAAGCTTTCTTT
CASSYGVRDTMNTEAFF
>TRBJ2-7|TRBV4-3|TRBD1
TGCGCCAGCAGCCATGACAGGGGGCTCGACGAGCAGTACTTC
CASSHDRGLDEQYF